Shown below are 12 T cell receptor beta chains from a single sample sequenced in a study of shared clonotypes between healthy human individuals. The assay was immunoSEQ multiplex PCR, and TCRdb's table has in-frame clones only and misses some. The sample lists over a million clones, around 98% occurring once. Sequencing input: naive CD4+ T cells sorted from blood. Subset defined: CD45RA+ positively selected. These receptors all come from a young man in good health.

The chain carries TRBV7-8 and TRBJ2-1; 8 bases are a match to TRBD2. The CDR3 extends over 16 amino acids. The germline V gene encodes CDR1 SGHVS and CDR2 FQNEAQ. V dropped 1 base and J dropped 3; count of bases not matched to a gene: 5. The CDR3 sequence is CASSLDGSGNYNEQFF. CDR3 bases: TGTGCCAGCAGCTTAGATGGTAGCGGGAACTACAATGAGCAGTTCTTC.

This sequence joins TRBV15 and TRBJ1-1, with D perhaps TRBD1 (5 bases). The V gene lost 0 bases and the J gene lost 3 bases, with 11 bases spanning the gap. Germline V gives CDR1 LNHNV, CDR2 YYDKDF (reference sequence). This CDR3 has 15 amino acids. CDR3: CATSRELQVDTEAFF. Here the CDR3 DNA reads TGTGCCACCAGCAGAGAGTTACAGGTGGACACTGAAGCTTTCTTT.

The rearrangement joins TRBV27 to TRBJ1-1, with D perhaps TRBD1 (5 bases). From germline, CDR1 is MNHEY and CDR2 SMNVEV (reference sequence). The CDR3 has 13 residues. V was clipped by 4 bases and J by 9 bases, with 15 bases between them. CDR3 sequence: CASSWSSGHQAFF. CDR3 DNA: TGTGCCAGCAGTTGGAGTTCCGGACATCAAGCTTTCTTT.

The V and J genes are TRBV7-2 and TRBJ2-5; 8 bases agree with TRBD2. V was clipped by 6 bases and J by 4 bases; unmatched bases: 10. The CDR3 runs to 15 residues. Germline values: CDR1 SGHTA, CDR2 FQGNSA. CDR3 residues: CASRPNSGSGETQYF. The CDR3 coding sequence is TGTGCCAGCAGGCCGAACAGCGGGAGCGGAGAGACCCAGTACTTC.

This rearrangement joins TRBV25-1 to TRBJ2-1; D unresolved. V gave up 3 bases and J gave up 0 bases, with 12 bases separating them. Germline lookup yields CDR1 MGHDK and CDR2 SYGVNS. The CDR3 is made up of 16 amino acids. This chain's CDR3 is CASSDLGPLSYNEQFF. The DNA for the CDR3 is TGTGCCAGCAGTGATCTCGGACCGCTCTCCTACAATGAGCAGTTCTTC.

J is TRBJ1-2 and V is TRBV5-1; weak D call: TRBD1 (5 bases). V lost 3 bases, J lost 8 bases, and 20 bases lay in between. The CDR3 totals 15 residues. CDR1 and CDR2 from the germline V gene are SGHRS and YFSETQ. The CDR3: CASSWRRDDVGGYTF. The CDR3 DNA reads TGCGCCAGCAGCTGGCGCAGGGATGACGTCGGGGGCTACACCTTC.

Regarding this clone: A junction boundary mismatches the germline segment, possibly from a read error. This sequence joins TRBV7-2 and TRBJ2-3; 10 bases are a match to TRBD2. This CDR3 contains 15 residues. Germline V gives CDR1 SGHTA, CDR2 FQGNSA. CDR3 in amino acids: CASSLAGAGTDTQYF. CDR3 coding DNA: TGTGCCAGCAGCCTAGCGGGAGCTGGAACAGATACGCAGTATTTT.

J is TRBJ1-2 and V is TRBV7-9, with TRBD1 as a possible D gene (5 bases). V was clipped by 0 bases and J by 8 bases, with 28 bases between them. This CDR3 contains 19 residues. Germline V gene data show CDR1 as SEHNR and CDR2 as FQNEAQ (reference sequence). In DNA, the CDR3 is TGTGCCAGCAGCTTAGCGTTGAGCGGGCAGGGTGCTTCAACTTCGGGCTACACCTTC. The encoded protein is CASSLALSGQGASTSGYTF.

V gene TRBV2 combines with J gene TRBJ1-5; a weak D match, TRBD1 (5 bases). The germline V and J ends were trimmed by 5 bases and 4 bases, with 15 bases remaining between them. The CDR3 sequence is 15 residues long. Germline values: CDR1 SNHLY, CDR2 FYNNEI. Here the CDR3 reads CASSMGLGGNQPQHF. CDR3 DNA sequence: TGTGCCAGCAGTATGGGGCTCGGAGGTAATCAGCCCCAGCATTTT.

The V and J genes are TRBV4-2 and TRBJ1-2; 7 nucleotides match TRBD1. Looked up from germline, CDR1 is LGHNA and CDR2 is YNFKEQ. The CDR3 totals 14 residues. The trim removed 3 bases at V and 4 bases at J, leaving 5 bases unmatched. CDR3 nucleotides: TGTGCCAGCAGCCAGGACAGGAAGGGCTATGGCTACACCTTC. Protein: CASSQDRKGYGYTF.

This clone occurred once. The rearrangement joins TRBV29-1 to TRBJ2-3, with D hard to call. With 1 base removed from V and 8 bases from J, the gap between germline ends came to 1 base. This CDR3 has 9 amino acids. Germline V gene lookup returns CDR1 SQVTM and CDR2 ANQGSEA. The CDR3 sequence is CSVEGTQYF. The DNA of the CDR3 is TGCAGCGTTGAAGGTACGCAGTATTTT.

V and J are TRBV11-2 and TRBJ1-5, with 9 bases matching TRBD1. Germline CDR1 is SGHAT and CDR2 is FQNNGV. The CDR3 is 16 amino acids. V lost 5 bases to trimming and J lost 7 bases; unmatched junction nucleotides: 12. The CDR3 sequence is CASSAYTGGAGQPQHF. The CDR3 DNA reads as TGTGCCAGCAGCGCATACACAGGGGGCGCGGGGCAGCCCCAGCATTTT.